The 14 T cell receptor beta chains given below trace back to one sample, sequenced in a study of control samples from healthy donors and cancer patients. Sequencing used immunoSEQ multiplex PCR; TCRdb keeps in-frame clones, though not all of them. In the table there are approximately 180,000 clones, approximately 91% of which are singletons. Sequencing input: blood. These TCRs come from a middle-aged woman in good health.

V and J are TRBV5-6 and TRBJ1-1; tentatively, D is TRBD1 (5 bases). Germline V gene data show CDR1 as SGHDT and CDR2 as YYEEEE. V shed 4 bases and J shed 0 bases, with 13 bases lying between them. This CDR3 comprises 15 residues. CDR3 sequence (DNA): TGTGCCAGCAGCCTAGAGGGACGGATGAACACTGAAGCTTTCTTT. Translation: CASSLEGRMNTEAFF.

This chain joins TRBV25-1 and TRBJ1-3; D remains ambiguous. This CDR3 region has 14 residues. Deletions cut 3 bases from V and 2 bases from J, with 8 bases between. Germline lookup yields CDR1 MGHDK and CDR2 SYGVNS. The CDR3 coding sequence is TGTGCCAGCAGTGACTTCGGGACTGGAAACACCATATATTTT. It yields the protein CASSDFGTGNTIYF.

The CDR3 DNA reads as TGTGCCAGCAGTGACAGTACCACCGGGACGCAGTATTTT. Its translation is CASSDSTTGTQYF. The chain links TRBV7-9 to TRBJ2-3; the D gene is possibly TRBD1 (5 bases). V lost 6 bases and J lost 9, with 16 bases in between. The CDR3 length is 13 residues. The germline V gene encodes CDR1 SEHNR and CDR2 FQNEAQ (reference sequence).

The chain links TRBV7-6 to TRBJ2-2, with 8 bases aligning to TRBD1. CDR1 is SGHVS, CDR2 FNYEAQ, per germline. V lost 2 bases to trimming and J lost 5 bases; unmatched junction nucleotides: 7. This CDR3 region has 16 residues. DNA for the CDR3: TGTGCCAGCAGCTTAAGGCAGGGGGCCAGTACCGGGGAGCTGTTTTTT. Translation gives CASSLRQGASTGELFF.

The chain's CDR3 is CASSPQAAATNEKLFF. CDR3 coding DNA: TGTGCCAGCTCACCACAGGCGGCTGCAACTAATGAAAAACTGTTTTTT. V and J are TRBV18 and TRBJ1-4; no definite D call. V was clipped by 1 base and J by 0 bases, with 9 bases between them. The V gene's germline CDR1 is KGHSH and CDR2 LQKENI. CDR3 length equals 16 residues.

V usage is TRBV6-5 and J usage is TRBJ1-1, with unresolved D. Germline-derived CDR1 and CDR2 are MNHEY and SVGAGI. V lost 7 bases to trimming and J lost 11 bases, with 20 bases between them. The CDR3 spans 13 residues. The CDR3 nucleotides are TGTGCCAGCACCCACCCACCCTTAGGTGAGGCTTTCTTT. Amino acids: CASTHPPLGEAFF.

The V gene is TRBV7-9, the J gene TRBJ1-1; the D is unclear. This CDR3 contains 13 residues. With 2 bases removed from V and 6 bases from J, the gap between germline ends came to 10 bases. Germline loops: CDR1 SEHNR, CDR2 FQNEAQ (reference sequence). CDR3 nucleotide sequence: TGTGCCAGCAGCTTAAAGGTGGAGGCTGAAGCTTTCTTT. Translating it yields CASSLKVEAEAFF.

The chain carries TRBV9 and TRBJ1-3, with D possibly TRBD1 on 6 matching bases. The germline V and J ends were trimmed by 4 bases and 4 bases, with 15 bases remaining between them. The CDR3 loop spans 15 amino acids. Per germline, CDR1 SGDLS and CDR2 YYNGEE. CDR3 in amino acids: CASSWGGGGGNTIYF. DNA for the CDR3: TGTGCCAGCAGCTGGGGAGGGGGTGGCGGAAACACCATATATTTT.

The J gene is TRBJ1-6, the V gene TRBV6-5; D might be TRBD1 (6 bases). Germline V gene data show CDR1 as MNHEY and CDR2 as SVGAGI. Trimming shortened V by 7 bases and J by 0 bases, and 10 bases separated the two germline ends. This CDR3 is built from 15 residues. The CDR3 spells CASMTGLSYNSPLHF. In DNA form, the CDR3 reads TGTGCCAGCATGACAGGCCTCTCCTATAATTCACCCCTCCACTTT.

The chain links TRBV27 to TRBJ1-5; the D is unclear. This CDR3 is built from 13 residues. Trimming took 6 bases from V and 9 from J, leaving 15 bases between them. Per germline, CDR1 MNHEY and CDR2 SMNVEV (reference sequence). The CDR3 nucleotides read TGTGCCAGCAGAGGTGTAGTAAATGGGCCCCAGCATTTT. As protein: CASRGVVNGPQHF.

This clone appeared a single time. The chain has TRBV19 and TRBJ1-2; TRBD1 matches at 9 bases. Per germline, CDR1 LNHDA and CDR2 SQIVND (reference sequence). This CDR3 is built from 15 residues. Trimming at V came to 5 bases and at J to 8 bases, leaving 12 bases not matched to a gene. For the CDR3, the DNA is TGTGCCAGTAGTCCCAACCCCGGGACAGGGAACGGCTACACCTTC. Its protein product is CASSPNPGTGNGYTF. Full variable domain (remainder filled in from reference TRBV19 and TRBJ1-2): DGGITQSPKYLFRKEGQNVTLSCEQNLNHDAMYWYRQDPGQGLRLIYYSQIVNDFQKGDIAEGYSVSREKKESFPLTVTSAQKNPTAFYLCASSPNPGTGNGYTFGSGTRLTVV.

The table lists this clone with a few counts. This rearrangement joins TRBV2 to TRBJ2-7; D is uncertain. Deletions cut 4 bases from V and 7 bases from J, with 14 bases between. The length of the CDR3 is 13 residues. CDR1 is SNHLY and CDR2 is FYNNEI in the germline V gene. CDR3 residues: CASSVFQLGEQYF. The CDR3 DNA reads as TGTGCCAGCAGTGTGTTCCAACTCGGGGAGCAGTACTTC.

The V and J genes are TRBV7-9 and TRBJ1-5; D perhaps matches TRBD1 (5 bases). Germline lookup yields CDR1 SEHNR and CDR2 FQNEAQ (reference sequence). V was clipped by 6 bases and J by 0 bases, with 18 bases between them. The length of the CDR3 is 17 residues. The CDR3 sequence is CASSPAGGSYSNQPQHF. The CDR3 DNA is TGTGCCAGCAGTCCAGCTGGGGGTAGCTATAGCAATCAGCCCCAGCATTTT.

CDR3 in amino acids: CASSISGNSNQPQHF. For the CDR3, the DNA is TGTGCCAGTAGTATCTCAGGGAATAGCAATCAGCCCCAGCATTTT. J is TRBJ1-5 and V is TRBV19; D is perhaps TRBD1 (5 bases). V was cut by 3 bases and J by 0 bases, with 9 bases left in between. Per germline, CDR1 LNHDA and CDR2 SQIVND (reference sequence). The CDR3 has 15 amino acids.